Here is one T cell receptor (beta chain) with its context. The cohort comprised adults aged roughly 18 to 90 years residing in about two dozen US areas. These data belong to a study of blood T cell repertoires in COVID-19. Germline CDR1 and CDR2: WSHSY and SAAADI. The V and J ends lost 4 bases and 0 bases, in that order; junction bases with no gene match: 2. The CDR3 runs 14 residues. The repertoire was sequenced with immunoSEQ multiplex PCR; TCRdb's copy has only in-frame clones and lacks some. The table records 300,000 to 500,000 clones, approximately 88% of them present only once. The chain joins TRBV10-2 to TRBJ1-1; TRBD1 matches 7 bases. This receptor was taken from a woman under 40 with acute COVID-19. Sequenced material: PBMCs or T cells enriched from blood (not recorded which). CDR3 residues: CASSVDRMNTEAFF. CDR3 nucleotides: TGCGCCAGCAGTGTGGACAGGATGAACACTGAAGCTTTCTTT.